What follows are 7 T cell receptor beta chains derived from one specimen sequenced in a study of breast tumors, draining lymph nodes, adjacent tissues. TCRdb re-analysed the multiplex PCR reads in MiXCR, keeping a single row per CDR3 protein. The data show approximately 37,000 distinct CDR3 sequences, with just over 35% seen just once and about 11% held by the top ten. The material sequenced was breast tumor tissue. These receptors were collected from a female donor with breast cancer. Some clones in this sample may be carry-over from other donors' samples.

This clonotype was detected many times. J is TRBJ2-3 and V is TRBV4-2; D perhaps matches TRBD2 (6 bases). The CDR3 runs to 16 residues. Trimming removed 2 bases at V and 2 bases at J, with 14 bases between. Germline V gene data show CDR1 as LGHNA and CDR2 as YNFKEQ. The CDR3 protein is CASSQLGTGLTDTQYF. The CDR3 coding sequence is TGTGCCAGCAGCCAACTCGGGACGGGACTCACAGATACGCAGTATTTT.

The genes are TRBV5-6 and TRBJ1-5, with TRBD1 identical over 8 bases. The trim removed 0 bases at V and 0 bases at J, leaving 8 bases unmatched. The CDR3 is 18 residues long. Germline V lookup: CDR1 SGHDT, CDR2 YYEEEE. CDR3 bases: TGTGCCAGCAGCTTGGGAGGACAGGGAACTTATAGCAATCAGCCCCAGCATTTT. This translates into CASSLGGQGTYSNQPQHF.

This clonotype has a count of ten or more. The rearrangement links TRBV20-1 to TRBJ2-1; 10 bases agree with TRBD2. The V segment lost 5 bases and the J segment 8 bases; nucleotides outside the gene matches: 3. From germline, CDR1 is DFQATT and CDR2 SNEGSKA (reference sequence). This CDR3 spans 12 amino acids. The CDR3 loop is CSALAGVYEQFF. In DNA, the CDR3 is TGCAGTGCTCTAGCGGGAGTGTATGAGCAGTTCTTC.

V gene TRBV19 combines with J gene TRBJ2-4; 14 nucleotides line up with TRBD2. Germline-derived CDR1 and CDR2 are LNHDA and SQIVND (reference sequence). The CDR3 runs 19 residues. With 5 bases clipped from V and 2 bases from J, the junction kept 11 bases outside the gene matches. CDR3 sequence (DNA): TGTGCCAGTAGTCCATGGGGGACTAGCGGGAGAGAGTCCAAAAACATTCAGTACTTC. It yields the protein CASSPWGTSGRESKNIQYF. The full variable domain, with the rest looked up from reference TRBV19 and TRBJ2-4, is DGGITQSPKYLFRKEGQNVTLSCEQNLNHDAMYWYRQDPGQGLRLIYYSQIVNDFQKGDIAEGYSVSREKKESFPLTVTSAQKNPTAFYLCASSPWGTSGRESKNIQYFGAGTRLSVL.

Turning to this clonotype: The junction shows a germline mismatch at one end, possibly a read error. J is TRBJ2-1 and V is TRBV24-1, with D uncertain. This CDR3 region has 17 residues. The germline V gene has CDR1 KGHDR and CDR2 SFDVKD. CDR3 sequence (DNA): TGTGCCATCAGTGACCCAACCCCTACTACCTCCTACAGTGAGCAGTTCTTC. The encoded protein is CAISDPTPTTSYSEQFF.

As to this clonotype: Germline is not matched at one junction end, which may reflect a read error. The V and J genes are TRBV20-1 and TRBJ1-5; D gene ambiguous. Germline-derived CDR1 and CDR2 are DFQATT and SNEGSKA (reference sequence). The CDR3 is made up of 13 amino acids. CDR3 in amino acids: CSASSPTNQPQHF. The CDR3 region has the DNA TGTAGTGCTAGCAGTCCGACTAATCAGCCCCAGCATTTT.

Note on this clonotype: A read error may be the cause here, since a much bigger clone is one base away. V is TRBV6-6 and J is TRBJ2-1; tentative D call: TRBD2 (5 bases). V was clipped by 5 bases and J by 12 bases, with 20 bases between them. The length of the CDR3 is 14 residues. Germline CDR1 is MNHNY and CDR2 is SVGAGI (reference sequence). CDR3 coding DNA: TGTGCCAGCAGTCACCGAGACCTAGCTTATGGGCAGTTCTTC. Protein product: CASSHRDLAYGQFF.